The 12 T cell receptor beta chains presented below share a single source sample, sequenced in a study of shared clonotypes between healthy human individuals. Data came from immunoSEQ multiplex PCR; TCRdb stores just in-frame clones and leaves some out. Found here are about 1.1 million clones, 75% to 80% of them singletons; the top ten hold 0.5% to 0.6%. Sequencing was done on a sample of memory CD4+ T cells from PBMCs. The subset denotes: CD45RA-negative fraction. The receptors were gathered from a man aged 18 to 29 in good health. Some clones in this sample may be carry-over from other donors' samples.

This rearrangement joins TRBV29-1 to TRBJ2-3, with D perhaps assigned TRBD1 or TRBD2 (5 bases each). This CDR3 is 12 amino acids long. The germline gives CDR1 SQVTM, CDR2 ANQGSEA. V was cut by 6 bases and J by 2 bases, with 9 bases left in between. The CDR3 reads CSVGTFTDTQYF. The DNA of the CDR3 is TGCAGCGTCGGGACGTTCACAGATACGCAGTATTTT.

This sequence joins TRBV7-2 and TRBJ1-1, with D uncertain. The V and J ends lost 1 base and 5 bases respectively, with 11 bases between them. The germline gives CDR1 SGHTA, CDR2 FQGNSA. There are 14 residues in the CDR3. CDR3 coding DNA: TGTGCCAGCAGCTTAGAAACAACTCGGACTGAAGCTTTCTTT. Protein sequence: CASSLETTRTEAFF.

The J gene is TRBJ2-7, the V gene TRBV28; 7 bases are shared with TRBD2. Germline V gene sequence: CDR1 MDHEN, CDR2 SYDVKM. V shed 5 bases, J shed 3 bases, and the junction held 10 bases outside the gene matches. The CDR3 has 15 amino acids. Written as DNA, the CDR3 is TGTGCCAGCAGTCGAGCGGGAAATCCCCTCTACGAGCAGTACTTC. It codes for CASSRAGNPLYEQYF.

The chain employs TRBV30 and TRBJ2-1; 13 bases map to TRBD2. Germline V gene lookup returns CDR1 GTSNPN and CDR2 SVGIG (reference sequence). J was trimmed by 9 bases and V by 3 bases; bases with no gene match: 11. The CDR3 loop spans 16 amino acids. The CDR3 protein is CAWREWTSGSRGEQFF. For the CDR3, the DNA is TGTGCCTGGAGAGAATGGACTAGCGGGAGTAGGGGTGAGCAGTTCTTC. The variable domain in full, with the rest retrieved from reference TRBV30 and TRBJ2-1, is SQTIHQWPATLVQPVGSPLSLECTVEGTSNPNLYWYRQAAGRGLQLLFYSVGIGQISSEVPQNLSASRPQDRQFILSSKKLLLSDSGFYLCAWREWTSGSRGEQFFGPGTRLTVL.

The V gene is TRBV5-1, the J gene TRBJ2-3; TRBD2 matches 7 bases. The germline V gene has CDR1 SGHRS and CDR2 YFSETQ. The V and J ends lost 4 bases and 5 bases, in that order; junction bases with no gene match: 13. The CDR3 is made up of 16 amino acids. The CDR3 spells CASSPSGSPQKDTQYF. The CDR3 DNA reads as TGCGCCAGCAGCCCTAGCGGCTCCCCCCAGAAAGATACGCAGTATTTT.

V is TRBV5-1 and J is TRBJ2-2; D unresolved. The CDR3 is made up of 11 amino acids. With 5 bases removed from V and 5 bases from J, the gap between germline ends came to 4 bases. Germline CDR1 is SGHRS and CDR2 is YFSETQ. The CDR3 sequence is CASRLTGELFF. In nucleotides, the CDR3 is TGCGCCAGCAGACTGACCGGGGAGCTGTTTTTT.

The chain carries TRBV27 and TRBJ2-7; TRBD2 might be the D (6 bases). This CDR3 has 16 amino acids. The ends were cut back, 3 bases at V and 7 bases at J, with 22 bases in the middle. Germline values: CDR1 MNHEY, CDR2 SMNVEV (reference sequence). For the CDR3, the DNA is TGTGCCAGCAGTTTCAAGCCCGTGGCTAGCGTCCGGGAGCAGTACTTC. Its translation: CASSFKPVASVREQYF.

A word on this clone: The same CDR3 also results from other DNA sequences found in this sample. The genes are TRBV28 and TRBJ1-3; no firm D call. V was cut by 6 bases and J by 4 bases, with 13 bases left in between. The CDR3 contains 14 residues. Looked up from germline, CDR1 is MDHEN and CDR2 is SYDVKM. For the CDR3, the DNA is TGTGCCAGCAGCCCCCTGGGTGGAGGAAACACCATATATTTT. Encoded protein: CASSPLGGGNTIYF.

The chain recombines TRBV2 with TRBJ2-7, with TRBD1 matching over 7 bases. With V trimmed by 3 bases and J by 0 bases, 2 bases remained unmatched. This CDR3 is 14 amino acids long. CDR1 is SNHLY, CDR2 FYNNEI, per germline. In DNA form, the CDR3 reads TGTGCCAGCAGTGACCAGGGGGACTCCTACGAGCAGTACTTC. The encoded protein is CASSDQGDSYEQYF.

This clone was detected many times. Other DNA variants within this sample encode the same CDR3. CDR3 in DNA: TGTGCCAGCAGCCAAGTGGGGGGGGACTATGGCTACACCTTC. Translating gives CASSQVGGDYGYTF. The chain recombines TRBV4-2 with TRBJ1-2; D may be TRBD1 (5 bases). The germline V gene encodes CDR1 LGHNA and CDR2 YNFKEQ. The CDR3 extends over 14 amino acids. Trimming stripped 1 base from V and 3 bases from J, with 9 bases between.

Comment on this clone: Different DNA sequences within this sample yield the same CDR3. The CDR3 bases are TGTGCCAGCAGTGACTATGGCTACACCTTC. It encodes CASSDYGYTF. J is TRBJ1-2 and V is TRBV2; D unresolved. This CDR3 has 10 amino acids. CDR1 is SNHLY, CDR2 FYNNEI, per germline. The germline V and J ends were trimmed by 3 bases and 4 bases, with 0 bases remaining between them. Filled out from reference TRBV2 and TRBJ1-2, the complete variable domain reads EPEVTQTPSHQVTQMGQEVILRCVPISNHLYFYWYRQILGQKVEFLVSFYNNEISEKSEIFDDQFSVERPDGSNFTLKIRSTKLEDSAMYFCASSDYGYTFGSGTRLTVV.

V gene TRBV5-1 combines with J gene TRBJ2-5, with 7 nucleotides matching TRBD1. Germline assignment: CDR1 SGHRS and CDR2 YFSETQ. After removal of 2 bases from V and 4 bases from J, the junction contained 5 bases not matched to a gene. The CDR3 covers 14 residues. The CDR3 here is CASSFAGGRETQYF. The CDR3 nucleotides read TGCGCCAGCAGCTTTGCAGGGGGACGAGAGACCCAGTACTTC.